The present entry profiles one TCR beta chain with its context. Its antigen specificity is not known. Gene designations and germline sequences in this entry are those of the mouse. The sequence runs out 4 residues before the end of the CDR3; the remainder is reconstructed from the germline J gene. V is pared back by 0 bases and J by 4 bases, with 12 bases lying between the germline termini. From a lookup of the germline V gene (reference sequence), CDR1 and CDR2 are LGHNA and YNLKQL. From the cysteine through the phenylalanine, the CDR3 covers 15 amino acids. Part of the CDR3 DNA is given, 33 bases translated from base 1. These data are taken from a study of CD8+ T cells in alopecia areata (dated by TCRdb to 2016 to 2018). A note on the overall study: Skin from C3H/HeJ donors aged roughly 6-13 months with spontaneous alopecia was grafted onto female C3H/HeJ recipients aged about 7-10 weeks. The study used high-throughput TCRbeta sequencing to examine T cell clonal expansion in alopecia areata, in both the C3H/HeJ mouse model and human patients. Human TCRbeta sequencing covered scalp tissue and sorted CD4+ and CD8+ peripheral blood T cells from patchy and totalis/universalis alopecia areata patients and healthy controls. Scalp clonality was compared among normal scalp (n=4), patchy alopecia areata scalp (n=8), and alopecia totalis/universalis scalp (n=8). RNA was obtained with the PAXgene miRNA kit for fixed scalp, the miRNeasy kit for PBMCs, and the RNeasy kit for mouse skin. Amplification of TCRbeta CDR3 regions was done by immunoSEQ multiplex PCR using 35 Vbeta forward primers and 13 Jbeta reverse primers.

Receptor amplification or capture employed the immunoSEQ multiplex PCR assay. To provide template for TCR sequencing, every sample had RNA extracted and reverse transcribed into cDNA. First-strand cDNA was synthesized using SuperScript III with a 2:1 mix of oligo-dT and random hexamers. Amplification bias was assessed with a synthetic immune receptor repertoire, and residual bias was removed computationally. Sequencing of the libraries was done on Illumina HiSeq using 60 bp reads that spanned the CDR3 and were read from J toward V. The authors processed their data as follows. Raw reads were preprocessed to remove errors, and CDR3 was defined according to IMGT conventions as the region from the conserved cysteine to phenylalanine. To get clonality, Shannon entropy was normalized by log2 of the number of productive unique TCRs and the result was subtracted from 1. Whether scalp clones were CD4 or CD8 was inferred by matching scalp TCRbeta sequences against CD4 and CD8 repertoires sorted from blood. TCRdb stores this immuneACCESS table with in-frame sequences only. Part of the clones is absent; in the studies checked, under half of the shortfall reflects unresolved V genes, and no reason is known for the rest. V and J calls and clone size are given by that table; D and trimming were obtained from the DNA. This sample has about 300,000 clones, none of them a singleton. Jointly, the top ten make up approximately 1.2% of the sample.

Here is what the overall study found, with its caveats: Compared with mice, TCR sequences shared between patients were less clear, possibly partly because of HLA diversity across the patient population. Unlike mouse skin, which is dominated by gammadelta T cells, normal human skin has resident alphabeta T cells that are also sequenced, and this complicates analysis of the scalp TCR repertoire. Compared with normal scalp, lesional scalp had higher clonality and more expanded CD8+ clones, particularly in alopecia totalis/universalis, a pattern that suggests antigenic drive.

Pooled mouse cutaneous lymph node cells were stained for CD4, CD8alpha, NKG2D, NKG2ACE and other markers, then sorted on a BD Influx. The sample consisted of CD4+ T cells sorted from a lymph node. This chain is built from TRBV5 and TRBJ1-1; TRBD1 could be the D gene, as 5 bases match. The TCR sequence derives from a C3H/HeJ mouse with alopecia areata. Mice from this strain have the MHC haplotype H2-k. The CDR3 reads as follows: CASSQDWGYGTEVFF. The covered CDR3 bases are TGTGCCAGCAGCCAAGATTGGGGGTATGGCACA.